The present T cell receptor (beta chain) was sequenced within a study of cytomegalovirus exposure and HLA in healthy donors. Findings of the study overall: CMV serostatus alone was available as immune exposure information. TCR sequences were mostly rare, though some public TCRs occurred in many donors.

The CDR3 sequence is 18 residues long. CDR1 MGHRA and CDR2 YSYEKL come from the germline V gene. V was clipped by 1 base and J by 0 bases; unmatched bases: 5. Regarding this clone: Its antigen is unidentified.

PCR involved 60 Vbeta and 13 Jbeta primers. Profiling relied on immunoSEQ multiplex PCR, and the TCRdb table lists in-frame clones only, not all of them. The data contain approximately 220,000 clones, 75% to 85% of them seen just once; the ten biggest clones take up 1.2% to 1.5%. This clonotype originated in a girl aged 5-17 years in good health and CMV-seronegative. The rearrangement uses TRBV4-1 and TRBJ1-6; 8 bases are a match to TRBD1. Material for sequencing was PBMCs. CDR3 region: CASSQGPTGDSYNSPLHF. The CDR3 DNA reads as TGCGCCAGCAGCCAAGGGCCGACAGGGGACTCCTATAATTCACCCCTCCACTTT.